This T cell receptor (beta chain) was recovered during a study of cytomegalovirus exposure and HLA in healthy donors. The germline CDR1 and CDR2 sequences are LNHNV and YYDKDF (reference sequence). Trimming removed 0 bases at V and 8 bases at J, with 16 bases between. This CDR3 has 15 amino acids. To note about this clone: The antigen remains undetermined.

PCR involved 60 Vbeta and 13 Jbeta primers. The method was immunoSEQ multiplex PCR; TCRdb's version includes in-frame clones alone and lacks a portion of them. The sample includes fewer than 200,000 clones, roughly four fifths of them seen just once. Study results and limitations: Clonal expansion was found to be greater in HLA-associated TCR beta chains than in equally common others in a later analysis. After further analysis at a later stage, 16,951 TCR beta sequences were associated with HLA alleles at 0.05 false discovery rate. TCR beta V segments were, for the most part, productive about 87% or about 30% of the time in an earlier analysis.

This receptor was taken from a man in his fifties or sixties in good health and CMV-seronegative. Sequenced material: PBMCs. This chain links TRBV15 with TRBJ1-2; D is possibly TRBD1 (5 bases). Here the CDR3 reads CATSRDELGVGGYTF. The CDR3 nucleotides are TGTGCCACCAGCAGAGATGAATTAGGGGTGGGCGGCTACACCTTC.